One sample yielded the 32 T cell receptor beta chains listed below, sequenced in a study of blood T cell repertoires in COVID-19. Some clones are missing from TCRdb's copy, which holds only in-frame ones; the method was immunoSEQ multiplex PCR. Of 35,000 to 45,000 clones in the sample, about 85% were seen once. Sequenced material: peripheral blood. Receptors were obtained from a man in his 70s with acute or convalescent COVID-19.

The CDR3 coding sequence is TGCGCCAGCAGCTTAAAAAATGGGCCTTACGAGCAGTACTTC. Its protein is CASSLKNGPYEQYF. The V call is TRBV5-1, the J call TRBJ2-7; D is uncertain. Germline V CDR1 and CDR2: SGHRS, YFSETQ. The germline V and J ends were trimmed by 2 bases and 4 bases, with 13 bases remaining between them. The CDR3 has 14 amino acids.

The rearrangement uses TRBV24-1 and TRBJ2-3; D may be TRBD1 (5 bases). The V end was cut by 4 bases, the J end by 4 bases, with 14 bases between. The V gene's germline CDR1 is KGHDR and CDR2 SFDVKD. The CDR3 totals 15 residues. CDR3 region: CATSDPRGAADTQYF. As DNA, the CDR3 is TGTGCCACCAGTGACCCCCGTGGGGCAGCAGATACGCAGTATTTT.

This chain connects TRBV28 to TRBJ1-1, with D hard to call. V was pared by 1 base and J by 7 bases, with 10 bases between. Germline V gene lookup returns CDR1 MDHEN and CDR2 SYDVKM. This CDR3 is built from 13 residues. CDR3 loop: CASSLSAAIEAFF. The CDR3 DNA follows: TGTGCCAGCAGTTTATCGGCGGCGATTGAAGCTTTCTTT.

CDR3 in amino acids: CASSQQTGMVGYTF. DNA of the CDR3: TGCGCCAGCAGCCAACAGACAGGGATGGTGGGCTACACCTTC. V and J are TRBV4-1 and TRBJ1-2, with 7 bases that match TRBD1. CDR1 is MGHRA and CDR2 is YSYEKL in the germline V gene. Germline trimming cut 2 bases from V and 8 bases from J; bases unmatched to any gene: 8. The CDR3 runs to 14 residues.

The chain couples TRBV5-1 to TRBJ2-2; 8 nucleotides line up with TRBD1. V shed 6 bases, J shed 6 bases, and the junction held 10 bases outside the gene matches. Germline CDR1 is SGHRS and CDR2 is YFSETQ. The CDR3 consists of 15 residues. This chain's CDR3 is CASTTGQGDSGELFF. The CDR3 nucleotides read TGCGCCAGCACGACTGGACAGGGTGATTCCGGGGAGCTGTTTTTT.

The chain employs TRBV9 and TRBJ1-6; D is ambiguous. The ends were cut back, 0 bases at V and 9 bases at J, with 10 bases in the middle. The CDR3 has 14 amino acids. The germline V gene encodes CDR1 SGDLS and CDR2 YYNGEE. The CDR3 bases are TGTGCCAGCAGCGTAGCTCGCCGGGGTTCACCCCTCCACTTT. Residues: CASSVARRGSPLHF.

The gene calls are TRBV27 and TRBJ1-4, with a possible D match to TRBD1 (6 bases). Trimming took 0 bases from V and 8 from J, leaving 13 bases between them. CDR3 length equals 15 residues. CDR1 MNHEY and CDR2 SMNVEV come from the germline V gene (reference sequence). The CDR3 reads CASSLSRGQEEKLFF. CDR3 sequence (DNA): TGTGCCAGCAGTTTATCCAGGGGCCAGGAGGAAAAACTGTTTTTT.

The CDR3 reads CASSLLGGGEQFF. For the CDR3, the DNA is TGCGCCAGCAGCCTTTTGGGAGGGGGGGAGCAGTTCTTC. The rearrangement joins TRBV4-3 to TRBJ2-1; tentative D call: TRBD2 (7 bases). The CDR3 contains 13 residues. With 4 bases removed from V and 10 bases from J, the gap between germline ends came to 14 bases. Germline CDR1 and CDR2: LGHNA and YSLEER.

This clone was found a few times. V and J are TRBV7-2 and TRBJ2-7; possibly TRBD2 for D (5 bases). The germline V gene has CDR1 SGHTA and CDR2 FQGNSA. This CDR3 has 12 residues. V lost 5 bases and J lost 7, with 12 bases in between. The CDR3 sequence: CASSPDAGEQYF. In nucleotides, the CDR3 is TGTGCCAGCAGCCCCGACGCGGGTGAGCAGTACTTC.

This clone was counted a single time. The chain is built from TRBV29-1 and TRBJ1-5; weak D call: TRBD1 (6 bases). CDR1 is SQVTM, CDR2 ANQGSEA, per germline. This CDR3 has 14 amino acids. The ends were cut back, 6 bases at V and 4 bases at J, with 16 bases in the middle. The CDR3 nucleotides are TGCAGCGTGATACAGGGTGGGGGTAATCAGCCCCAGCATTTT. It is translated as CSVIQGGGNQPQHF.

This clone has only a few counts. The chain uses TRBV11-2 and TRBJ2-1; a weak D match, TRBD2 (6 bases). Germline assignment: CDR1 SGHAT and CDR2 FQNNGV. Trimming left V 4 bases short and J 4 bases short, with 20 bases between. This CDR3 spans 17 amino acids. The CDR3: CASSSRWGEAGYNEQFF. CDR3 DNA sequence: TGTGCCAGCAGCTCCCGGTGGGGGGAGGCGGGTTACAATGAGCAGTTCTTC.

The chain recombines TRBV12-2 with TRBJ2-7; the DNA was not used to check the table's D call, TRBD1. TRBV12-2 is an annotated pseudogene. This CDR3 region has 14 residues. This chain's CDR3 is CASRLWTGNYEQYF. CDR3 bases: TGTGCAAGTCGCTTGTGGACAGGGAACTACGAGCAGTACTTC.

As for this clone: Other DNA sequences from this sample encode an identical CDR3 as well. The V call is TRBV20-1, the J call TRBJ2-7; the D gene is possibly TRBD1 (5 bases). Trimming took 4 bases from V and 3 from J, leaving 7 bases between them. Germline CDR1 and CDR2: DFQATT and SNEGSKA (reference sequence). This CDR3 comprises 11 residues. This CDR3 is CSATGNYEQYF. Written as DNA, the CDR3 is TGCAGTGCTACAGGGAACTACGAGCAGTACTTC.

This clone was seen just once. CDR3 bases: TGCGCCAGCAGCTTGAACACAGGGGGCGATGGCTACACCTTC. Translation gives CASSLNTGGDGYTF. The chain couples TRBV5-1 to TRBJ1-2, with 9 bases fitting TRBD1. The CDR3 extends over 14 amino acids. Unmatched junction bases numbered 4, after V lost 1 base and J lost 6 bases. Looked up from germline, CDR1 is SGHRS and CDR2 is YFSETQ. The full variable domain, its missing parts supplied by reference TRBV5-1 and TRBJ1-2, is KAGVTQTPRYLIKTRGQQVTLSCSPISGHRSVSWYQQTPGQGLQFLFEYFSETQRNKGNFPGRFSGRQFSNSRSEMNVSTLELGDSALYLCASSLNTGGDGYTFGSGTRLTVV.

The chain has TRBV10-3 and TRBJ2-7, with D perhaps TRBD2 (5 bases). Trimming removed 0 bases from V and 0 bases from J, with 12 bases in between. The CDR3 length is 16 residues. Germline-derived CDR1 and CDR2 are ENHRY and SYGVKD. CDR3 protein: CAISESRGAGSYEQYF. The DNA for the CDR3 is TGTGCCATCAGTGAGTCCCGCGGCGCGGGCTCCTACGAGCAGTACTTC.

In nucleotides, the CDR3 is TGTGCCAGCAGCCAAGGACTAGCTGCAGATACGCAGTATTTT. Translating gives CASSQGLAADTQYF. The chain links TRBV7-7 to TRBJ2-3; 8 nucleotides line up with TRBD2. The J segment lost 4 bases and the V segment lost 5 bases, leaving 5 bases of the junction unmatched. The CDR3 spans 14 residues. Germline V gene lookup returns CDR1 SSHAT and CDR2 FNYEAQ (reference sequence).

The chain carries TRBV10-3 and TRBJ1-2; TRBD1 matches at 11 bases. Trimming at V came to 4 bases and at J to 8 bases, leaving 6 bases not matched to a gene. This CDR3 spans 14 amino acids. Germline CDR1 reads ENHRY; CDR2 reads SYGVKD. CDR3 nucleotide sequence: TGTGCCATCAGTGCTCGGACAGGGGGCGGGGGCTACACCTTC. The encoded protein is CAISARTGGGGYTF.

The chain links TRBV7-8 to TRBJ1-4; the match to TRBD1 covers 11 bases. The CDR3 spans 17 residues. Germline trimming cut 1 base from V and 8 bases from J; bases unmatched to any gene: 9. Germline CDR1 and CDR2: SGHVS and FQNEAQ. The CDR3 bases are TGTGCCAGCAGCTTAGGGTTATTGGGACAGGGGGAAGAAAAACTGTTTTTT. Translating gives CASSLGLLGQGEEKLFF.

The CDR3 coding sequence is TGTGCCAGCAGCCGACTGCTGAACACCGGGGAGCTGTTTTTT. It is translated as CASSRLLNTGELFF. The J gene is TRBJ2-2, the V gene TRBV3-1 (or the pseudogene TRBV3-2), with D uncertain. Trimming pared 4 bases from V and 1 base from J, leaving 7 bases between. The CDR3 contains 14 residues. The germline CDR1 and CDR2 sequences are LGHDT and YNNKEL (reference sequence).

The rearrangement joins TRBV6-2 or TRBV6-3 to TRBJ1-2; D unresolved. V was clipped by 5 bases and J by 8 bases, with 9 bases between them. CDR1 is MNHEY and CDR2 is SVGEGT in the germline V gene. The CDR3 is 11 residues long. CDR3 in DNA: TGTGCCAGCAGTCAGCGCCAAGGCTACACCTTC. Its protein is CASSQRQGYTF.

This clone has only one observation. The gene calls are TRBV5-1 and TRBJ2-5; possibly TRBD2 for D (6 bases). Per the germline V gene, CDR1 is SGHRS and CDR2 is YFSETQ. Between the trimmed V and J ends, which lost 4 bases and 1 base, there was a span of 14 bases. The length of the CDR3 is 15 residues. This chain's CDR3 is CASSPGVTIQETQYF. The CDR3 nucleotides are TGCGCCAGCAGCCCGGGGGTGACGATCCAAGAGACCCAGTACTTC.

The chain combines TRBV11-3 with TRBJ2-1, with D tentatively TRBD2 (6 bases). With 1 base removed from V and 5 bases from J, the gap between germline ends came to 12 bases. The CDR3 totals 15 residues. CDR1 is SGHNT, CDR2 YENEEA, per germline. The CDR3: CASSLVAGLDNEQFF. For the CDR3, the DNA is TGTGCCAGCAGCTTAGTGGCGGGACTCGACAATGAGCAGTTCTTC.

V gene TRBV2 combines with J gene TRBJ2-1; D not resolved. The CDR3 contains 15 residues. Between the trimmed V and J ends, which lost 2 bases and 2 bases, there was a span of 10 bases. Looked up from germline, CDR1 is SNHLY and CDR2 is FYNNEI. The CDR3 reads CASSESAGTYNEQFF. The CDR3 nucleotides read TGTGCCAGCAGTGAAAGTGCAGGCACCTACAATGAGCAGTTCTTC.

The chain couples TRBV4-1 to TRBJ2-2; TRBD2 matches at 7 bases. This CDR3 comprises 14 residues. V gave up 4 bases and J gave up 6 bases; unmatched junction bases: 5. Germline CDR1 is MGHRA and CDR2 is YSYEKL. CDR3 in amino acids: CASSLRLAPGELFF. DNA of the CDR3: TGCGCCAGCAGCCTCCGACTAGCCCCCGGGGAGCTGTTTTTT.

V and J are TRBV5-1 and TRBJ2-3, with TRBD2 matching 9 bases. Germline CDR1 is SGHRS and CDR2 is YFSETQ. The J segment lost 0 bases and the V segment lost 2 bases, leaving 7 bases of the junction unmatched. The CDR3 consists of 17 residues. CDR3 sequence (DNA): TGCGCCAGCAGCTTTCCTAGCGGGGTCGCTAGCACAGATACGCAGTATTTT. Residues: CASSFPSGVASTDTQYF.

The DNA of the CDR3 is TGTGCCAGCAGCTCGATGCCGGGACAGAATTCACCCCTCCACTTT. As protein: CASSSMPGQNSPLHF. The chain has TRBV7-2 and TRBJ1-6; 7 nucleotides match TRBD1. Germline assignment: CDR1 SGHTA and CDR2 FQGNSA. This CDR3 comprises 15 residues. V gave up 4 bases and J gave up 7 bases; unmatched junction bases: 7.

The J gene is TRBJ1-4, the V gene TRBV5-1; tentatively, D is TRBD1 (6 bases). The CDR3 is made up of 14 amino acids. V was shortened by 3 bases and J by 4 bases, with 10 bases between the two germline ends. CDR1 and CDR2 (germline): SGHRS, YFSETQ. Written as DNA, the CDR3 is TGCGCCAGCAGCTACCGGACAGATAATGAAAAACTGTTTTTT. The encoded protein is CASSYRTDNEKLFF.

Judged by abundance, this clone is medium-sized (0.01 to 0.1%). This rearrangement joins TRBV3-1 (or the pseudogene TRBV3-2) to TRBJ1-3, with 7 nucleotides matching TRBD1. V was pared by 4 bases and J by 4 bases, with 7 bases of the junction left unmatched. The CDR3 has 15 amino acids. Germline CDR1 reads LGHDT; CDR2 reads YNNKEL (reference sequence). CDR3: CASSPDRVGGNTIYF. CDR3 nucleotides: TGTGCCAGCAGCCCCGACAGGGTAGGAGGAAACACCATATATTTT.

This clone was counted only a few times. CDR3 coding DNA: TGTGCCAGCAGCTTAGCCGGCGGCGGGCCAATAGGCTACGAGCAGTACTTC. It is translated as CASSLAGGGPIGYEQYF. The chain employs TRBV11-2 and TRBJ2-7; the D gene is possibly TRBD2 (5 bases). Germline values: CDR1 SGHAT, CDR2 FQNNGV. V lost 1 base, J lost 3 bases, and 19 bases lay in between. The CDR3 is made up of 17 amino acids.

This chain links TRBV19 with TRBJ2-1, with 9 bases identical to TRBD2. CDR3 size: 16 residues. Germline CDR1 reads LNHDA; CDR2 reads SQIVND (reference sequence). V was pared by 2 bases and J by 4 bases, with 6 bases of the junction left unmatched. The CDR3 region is CASSILRGRVYNEQFF. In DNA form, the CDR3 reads TGTGCCAGTAGTATATTGCGCGGGAGGGTATACAATGAGCAGTTCTTC. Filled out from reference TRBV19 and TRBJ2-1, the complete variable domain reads DGGITQSPKYLFRKEGQNVTLSCEQNLNHDAMYWYRQDPGQGLRLIYYSQIVNDFQKGDIAEGYSVSREKKESFPLTVTSAQKNPTAFYLCASSILRGRVYNEQFFGPGTRLTVL.

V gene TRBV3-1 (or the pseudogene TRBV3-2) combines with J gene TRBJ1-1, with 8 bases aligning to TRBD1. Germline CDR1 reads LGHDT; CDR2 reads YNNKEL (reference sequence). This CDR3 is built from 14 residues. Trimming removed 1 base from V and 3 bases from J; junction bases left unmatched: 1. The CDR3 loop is CASSQVDRDTEAFF. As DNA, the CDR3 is TGTGCCAGCAGCCAAGTGGACAGGGACACTGAAGCTTTCTTT.

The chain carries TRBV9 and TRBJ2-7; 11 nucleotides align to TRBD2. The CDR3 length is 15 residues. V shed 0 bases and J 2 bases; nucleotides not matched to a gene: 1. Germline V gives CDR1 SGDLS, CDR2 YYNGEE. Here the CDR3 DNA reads TGTGCCAGCAGCGTAGGACTAGCGGGAACCTACGAGCAGTACTTC. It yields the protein CASSVGLAGTYEQYF. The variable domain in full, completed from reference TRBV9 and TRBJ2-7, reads DSGVTQTPKHLITATGQRVTLRCSPRSGDLSVYWYQQSLDQGLQFLIQYYNGEERAKGNILERFSAQQFPDLHSELNLSSLELGDSALYFCASSVGLAGTYEQYFGPGTRLTVT.